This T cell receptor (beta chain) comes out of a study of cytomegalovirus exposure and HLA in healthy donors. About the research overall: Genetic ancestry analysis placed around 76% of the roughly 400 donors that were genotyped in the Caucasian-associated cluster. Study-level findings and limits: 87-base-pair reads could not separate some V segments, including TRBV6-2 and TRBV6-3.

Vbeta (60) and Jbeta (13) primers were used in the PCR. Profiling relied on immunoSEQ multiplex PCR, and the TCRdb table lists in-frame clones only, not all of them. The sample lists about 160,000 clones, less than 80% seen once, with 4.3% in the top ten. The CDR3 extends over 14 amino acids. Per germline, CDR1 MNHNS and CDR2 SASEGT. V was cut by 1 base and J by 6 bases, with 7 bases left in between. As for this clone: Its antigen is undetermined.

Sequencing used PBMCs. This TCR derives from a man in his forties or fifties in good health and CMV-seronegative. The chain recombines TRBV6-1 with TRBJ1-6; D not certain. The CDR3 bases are TGTGCCAGCAGTGAAGGCGGCGGTAATTCACCCCTCCACTTT. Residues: CASSEGGGNSPLHF.